This is a list of T cell receptor beta chains from one sample in a study of human T cells and chemical hapten exposure. TCRdb reprocessed the RACE reads with MiXCR, giving one entry per CDR3 protein. The sample includes about 250,000 distinct CDR3 sequences, 7.5% to 8% seen only once; the top ten take about 1.1%. Sequenced here: whole blood, sampled in connection with sensitization to the hapten diphenylcyclopropenone (DPC). Receptor source: a man aged 18 to 35 with alopecia areata. Some clones in this sample may be carry-over from other donors' samples. Both conserved end residues are part of each CDR3. The D gene is left open where the match is weak. Rows give clone size only sometimes, using once, few, many, or a class for an expanded clone.

J: TRBJ1-1
D: NA
V: TRBV4-3
size: many
DNA: TGCGCCAGCAGCCAAGCGGAGGCGAACACTGAAGCTTTCTTT
CDR3: CASSQAEANTEAFF

J: TRBJ2-3
D: NA
V: TRBV7-2
size: NA
DNA: TGTGCCAGCAGACTGACTCCGGGACGGAACTTAGATACGCAGTATTTT
CDR3: CASRLTPGRNLDTQYF

J: TRBJ2-7
D: NA
V: TRBV4-2
size: NA
DNA: TGTGCCAGCAGCTCCAGACAAACCGATCAGTACTTC
CDR3: CASSSRQTDQYF

J: TRBJ2-3
D: TRBD2
V: TRBV7-9
size: few
DNA: TGTGCCAGTTCCCCGAGACTAGCGATAACTACAGATACGCAGTATTTT
CDR3: CASSPRLAITTDTQYF

J: TRBJ2-1
D: TRBD1
V: TRBV29-1
size: NA
DNA: TGCAGCGGCCGAAGGGACAGCACCCAAAATGAGCAGTTCTTC
CDR3: CSGRRDSTQNEQFF

J: TRBJ2-1
D: TRBD2
V: TRBV28
size: NA
DNA: TGTGCCAGCACCCCCGGGGGGGCTTGGGGGAGTGAGCAGTTCTTC
CDR3: CASTPGGAWGSEQFF

J: TRBJ2-1
D: NA
V: TRBV6-5
size: NA
DNA: TGTGCCAGCAGACGCGACCTTTACAATGAGCAGTTCTTC
CDR3: CASRRDLYNEQFF

J: TRBJ2-7
D: NA
V: TRBV2
size: few
DNA: TGTGCCAGCGAGGAGGTTTCCTACGAGCAGTACTTC
CDR3: CASEEVSYEQYF

J: TRBJ2-6
D: TRBD1
V: TRBV28
size: NA
DNA: TGTGCCAGCAGTTCTGGACAGGGAAAAGCTGGGGCCAACGTCCTGACTTTC
CDR3: CASSSGQGKAGANVLTF

J: TRBJ1-2
D: NA
V: TRBV2
size: few
DNA: TGTGCCAGCAGTAAAACAGGTTCGGGTGGCTACACCTTC
CDR3: CASSKTGSGGYTF

J: TRBJ1-2
D: NA
V: TRBV4-2
size: NA
DNA: TGTGCCAGCACCCAAGACGGACTCTATGGCTACACCTTC
CDR3: CASTQDGLYGYTF

J: TRBJ2-6
D: TRBD1
V: TRBV29-1
size: few
DNA: TGCAGCGCTCGACAGGGTTCTGGGGCCAACGTCCTGACTTTC
CDR3: CSARQGSGANVLTF

J: TRBJ2-7
D: TRBD1
V: TRBV6-5
size: once
DNA: TGTGCCAGCAGACTAAGACCGGGACAGGGGGCCAACGAGCAGTACTTC
CDR3: CASRLRPGQGANEQYF

J: TRBJ2-4
D: NA
V: TRBV4-2
size: many
DNA: TGTGCCAGCAGCCAAGAGGGGGCAGATTCGCTAGGAAACATTCAGTACTTC
CDR3: CASSQEGADSLGNIQYF

J: TRBJ2-2
D: NA
V: TRBV7-2
size: NA
DNA: TGTGCCAGCAGCTTAGAACGGGGGACCGGGGAGCTGTTTTTT
CDR3: CASSLERGTGELFF

J: TRBJ1-4
D: TRBD1
V: TRBV5-1
size: NA
DNA: TGCGCCAGCAGCTCCGGACAGGCGAGGAATGAAAAACTGTTTTTT
CDR3: CASSSGQARNEKLFF

J: TRBJ2-1
D: TRBD1
V: TRBV24-1
size: NA
DNA: TGTGCCACCAGTGAGCCGGGACAGAATGAGCAGTTCTTC
CDR3: CATSEPGQNEQFF

J: TRBJ2-1
D: NA
V: TRBV4-1
size: few
DNA: TGCGCCAGCAGCCAGCTGGCCCTAGCTGAGCAGTTCTTC
CDR3: CASSQLALAEQFF

J: TRBJ2-1
D: TRBD2
V: TRBV20-1
size: NA
DNA: TGCAGTGCTAGGGGGGAGGGCTACAATGAGCAGTTCTTC
CDR3: CSARGEGYNEQFF

J: TRBJ1-2
D: TRBD1
V: TRBV10-3
size: few
DNA: TGTGCCATCAGTTCCGACAGGGGGGGATCCCGTGGCTACACCTTC
CDR3: CAISSDRGGSRGYTF

J: TRBJ2-7
D: TRBD2
V: TRBV7-2
size: NA
DNA: TGTGCCAGCACCGTGACTAGCGGGGGCCTCTACGAGCAGTACTTC
CDR3: CASTVTSGGLYEQYF

J: TRBJ2-1
D: TRBD2
V: TRBV4-1
size: many
DNA: TGCGCCAGCAGCCCGCGGACTAGCGGGAGTAACAATGAGCAGTTCTTC
CDR3: CASSPRTSGSNNEQFF

J: TRBJ1-1
D: TRBD1
V: TRBV2
size: NA
DNA: TGTGCCAGCAGTGAAGGGACAGGTAACACTGAAGCTTTCTTT
CDR3: CASSEGTGNTEAFF